Sequencing of this T cell receptor (beta chain) was carried out in a study of response to subunit inactivated influenza vaccine. The germline CDR1 and CDR2 sequences are SGHTA and FQGNSA. The CDR3 loop spans 16 amino acids. V lost 1 base and J lost 6, with 16 bases in between. From the RT-PCR reads, TCRdb called clonotypes with MiXCR, one entry per CDR3 protein. This table holds about 540,000 distinct CDR3 sequences, 20% to 25% found once. These data were also reused for a study on T cells expressing NK-cell markers. As that report states: TCR beta cDNA was generated via 5'RACE template switching incorporating UMIs. One of the eight sequenced donors was seronegative, whereas the other seven were HCMV-seropositive. Restriction of the sorted population to alpha-beta TCR T cells was achieved in several experiments with an anti-gamma-delta TCR antibody. For a handful of donors, these clonotypes were likewise the leading ones in the CD3+CD56-NKG2C+ fraction.

The receptor's source is a man aged 45-65 years who received an inactivated influenza vaccine. The sample was CD4+ T cells sorted from PBMCs, taken 11 to 12 days after vaccination. The chain recombines TRBV7-2 with TRBJ2-1, with D uncertain. CDR3 DNA: TGTGCCAGCAGCTTAGATCGACTGTACGGTGGCAATGAGCAGTTCTTC. Its protein product is CASSLDRLYGGNEQFF.